The 19 T cell receptor beta chains presented below share a single source sample, sequenced in a study of control samples from healthy donors and cancer patients. The data were produced by immunoSEQ multiplex PCR, yet TCRdb's version contains in-frame clones alone and is incomplete. Of roughly 120,000 clones in the sample, over 75% were seen once. The sequencing sample was made of PBMCs. The receptors come from a woman aged 45-60 years with colorectal cancer.

The chain employs TRBV5-5 and TRBJ1-5; D remains ambiguous. The CDR3 is made up of 15 amino acids. Trimming stripped 1 base from V and 5 bases from J, with 13 bases between. Per the germline V gene, CDR1 is SGHKS and CDR2 is YYEKEE (reference sequence). The CDR3 nucleotides are TGTGCCAGCAGCTTGCTGTTCGCAGAACATCAGCCCCAGCATTTT. Its translation is CASSLLFAEHQPQHF.

In this sample, this clone turned up once. The genes are TRBV7-8 and TRBJ1-2; D is possibly TRBD1 (6 bases). The germline V gene has CDR1 SGHVS and CDR2 FQNEAQ. The V end lost 4 bases, the J end lost 2 bases, and 8 bases lay between the germline ends. The CDR3 contains 13 residues. The CDR3 reads CASSSQGNYGYTF. The CDR3 DNA sequence: TGTGCCAGCAGCTCACAGGGAAACTATGGCTACACCTTC.

This chain links TRBV6-5 with TRBJ1-1; D unclear. Germline V CDR1 and CDR2: MNHEY, SVGAGI. This CDR3 is 13 amino acids long. Trimming left V 6 bases short and J 0 bases short, with 8 bases between. The CDR3 loop reads CASSLALNTEAFF. The CDR3 bases are TGTGCCAGCAGCCTGGCCCTGAACACTGAAGCTTTCTTT.

This clone was recorded only once. The V and J genes are TRBV5-6 and TRBJ1-1; D unresolved. V was pared by 4 bases and J by 7 bases, with 11 bases between. Germline CDR1 SGHDT, CDR2 YYEEEE. This CDR3 contains 12 residues. For the CDR3, the DNA is TGTGCCAGCAGCCTGCGGGTAGGTGAAGCTTTCTTT. Residues: CASSLRVGEAFF. The variable domain in full, completed from reference TRBV5-6 and TRBJ1-1, reads DAGVTQSPTHLIKTRGQQVTLRCSPKSGHDTVSWYQQALGQGPQFIFQYYEEEERQRGNFPDRFSGHQFPNYSSELNVNALLLGDSALYLCASSLRVGEAFFGQGTRLTVV.

V usage is TRBV5-1 and J usage is TRBJ2-7; D is unclear. The CDR3 loop spans 15 amino acids. Germline CDR1 is SGHRS and CDR2 is YFSETQ. The germline V and J ends were trimmed by 5 bases and 4 bases, with 19 bases remaining between them. In DNA form, the CDR3 reads TGCGCCAGCAGGGTCCGCGACATGCCTCGGTACGAGCAGTACTTC. Encoded protein: CASRVRDMPRYEQYF.

The chain employs TRBV12-5 and TRBJ1-1; no definite D call. The V gene lost 7 bases and the J gene lost 1 base, with 7 bases spanning the gap. CDR3 length equals 12 residues. Germline CDR1 reads LGHNT; CDR2 reads FRNRAP. The CDR3 region is CASEEGNTEAFF. The CDR3 DNA reads TGTGCTAGTGAGGAGGGGAACACTGAAGCTTTCTTT.

The chain recombines TRBV7-9 with TRBJ1-4; D remains ambiguous. The germline CDR1 and CDR2 sequences are SEHNR and FQNEAQ (reference sequence). The germline V and J ends were trimmed by 2 bases and 8 bases, with 9 bases remaining between them. The CDR3 has 13 amino acids. The CDR3 bases are TGTGCCAGCAGCTTACAACCAAGAGAAAAACTGTTTTTT. Amino acids: CASSLQPREKLFF.

The V and J genes are TRBV6-5 and TRBJ2-1; 7 nucleotides agree with TRBD2. Germline V gives CDR1 MNHEY, CDR2 SVGAGI. This CDR3 has 15 residues. V shed 6 bases and J 0 bases; nucleotides not matched to a gene: 5. The CDR3 loop reads CASRNGGGSYNEQFF. CDR3 nucleotide sequence: TGTGCCAGCAGAAACGGCGGGGGCTCCTACAATGAGCAGTTCTTC.

The table lists this clone with a count of one. The chain uses TRBV5-6 and TRBJ1-5; 9 bases map to TRBD1. The CDR3 contains 15 residues. Germline V gives CDR1 SGHDT, CDR2 YYEEEE. V shed 4 bases and J 3 bases; nucleotides not matched to a gene: 5. For the CDR3, the DNA is TGTGCCAGCAGCGATGGGACAGGGAACAATCAGCCCCAGCATTTT. Protein product: CASSDGTGNNQPQHF.

The chain uses TRBV6-1 and TRBJ2-2; weak D call: TRBD1 (6 bases). The CDR3 consists of 16 residues. CDR1 MNHNS and CDR2 SASEGT come from the germline V gene. V shed 4 bases and J shed 5 bases, with 17 bases lying between them. The CDR3 region is CASSAEGRGWTGELFF. The CDR3 nucleotides read TGTGCCAGCAGTGCAGAGGGCAGGGGTTGGACCGGGGAGCTGTTTTTT.

The chain links TRBV30 to TRBJ1-5, with D possibly TRBD1 on 5 matching bases. This CDR3 region has 14 residues. The V gene's germline CDR1 is GTSNPN and CDR2 SVGIG (reference sequence). V lost 0 bases to trimming and J lost 2 bases, with 8 bases between them. The CDR3, as DNA: TGTGCCTGGAGTGTTATGGGGGGCAATCAGCCCCAGCATTTT. It specifies CAWSVMGGNQPQHF.

V is TRBV4-2 and J is TRBJ1-4, with TRBD1 identical over 8 bases. The germline CDR1 and CDR2 sequences are LGHNA and YNFKEQ. The CDR3 covers 17 residues. The V gene end was trimmed by 1 base and the J gene end by 5 bases; junction bases not matched to a gene: 9. The chain's CDR3 is CASSQVLFRTGNEKLFF. The CDR3 DNA reads TGTGCCAGCAGCCAAGTCCTCTTCCGGACAGGGAATGAAAAACTGTTTTTT.

CDR3 sequence: CASSRLVSAETQYF. The DNA for the CDR3 is TGCGCCAGCAGTAGACTAGTCAGCGCAGAGACCCAGTACTTC. This chain uses TRBV5-1 with TRBJ2-5; the D gene is possibly TRBD2 (6 bases). V shed 5 bases and J shed 4 bases, with 15 bases lying between them. The CDR3 covers 14 residues. Germline values: CDR1 SGHRS, CDR2 YFSETQ. Full variable domain (missing parts from reference TRBV5-1 and TRBJ2-5): KAGVTQTPRYLIKTRGQQVTLSCSPISGHRSVSWYQQTPGQGLQFLFEYFSETQRNKGNFPGRFSGRQFSNSRSEMNVSTLELGDSALYLCASSRLVSAETQYFGPGTRLLVL.

The gene calls are TRBV11-2 and TRBJ1-1; 7 bases line up with TRBD1. V was clipped by 8 bases and J by 3 bases; unmatched bases: 9. CDR3 length equals 14 residues. The germline CDR1 and CDR2 sequences are SGHAT and FQNNGV. CDR3 protein: CASSGGSRDTEAFF. The CDR3 region has the DNA TGTGCCAGCTCAGGGGGGAGTCGAGACACTGAAGCTTTCTTT.

This chain connects TRBV18 to TRBJ1-1; D is possibly TRBD1 (5 bases). V shed 6 bases and J shed 5 bases, with 13 bases lying between them. The CDR3 is 13 amino acids. The germline V gene has CDR1 KGHSH and CDR2 LQKENI. CDR3: CASSDTGNTEAFF. Written as DNA, the CDR3 is TGTGCCAGCTCGGACACCGGTAATACTGAAGCTTTCTTT.

The gene calls are TRBV18 and TRBJ1-1, with 7 bases matching TRBD1. The CDR3 covers 13 residues. J lost 3 bases, V lost 3 bases, and 1 base had no gene match. CDR1 KGHSH and CDR2 LQKENI come from the germline V gene. CDR3 residues: CASSPGQDTEAFF. In nucleotides, the CDR3 is TGTGCCAGCTCACCCGGACAGGACACTGAAGCTTTCTTT.

V gene TRBV5-1 combines with J gene TRBJ1-1, with 7 bases identical to TRBD1. Germline values: CDR1 SGHRS, CDR2 YFSETQ. V was pared by 0 bases and J by 7 bases, with 9 bases of the junction left unmatched. This CDR3 is 15 amino acids long. As DNA, the CDR3 is TGCGCCAGCAGCTTGGATGAGTCCAGGGGGGGTGAAGCTTTCTTT. Amino acids: CASSLDESRGGEAFF.

This chain uses TRBV4-1 with TRBJ1-2; the D is unclear. V lost 4 bases, J lost 4 bases, and 16 bases lay in between. CDR1 and CDR2 (germline): MGHRA, YSYEKL. The CDR3 extends over 15 amino acids. CDR3 coding DNA: TGCGCCAGCAGCCTTCGACCCCTAAACCCCTATGGCTACACCTTC. Encoded protein: CASSLRPLNPYGYTF.

The J gene is TRBJ2-5, the V gene TRBV5-1, with TRBD1 identical over 7 bases. Germline CDR1 SGHRS, CDR2 YFSETQ. V was clipped by 5 bases and J by 5 bases; unmatched bases: 9. There are 14 residues in the CDR3. CDR3 bases: TGCGCCAGCAGTAAGGCGGACAGGTTTGAGACCCAGTACTTC. This codes for CASSKADRFETQYF.